This TCR beta chain derives from a study of brain T cells in children with intractable seizures. The data were produced by immunoSEQ multiplex PCR, yet TCRdb's version contains in-frame clones alone and is incomplete. This table holds 80,000 or so clones, about 93% found once. Sequencing was limited to surgery cases with top T cell transcript signatures in brain tissue. The ends lost 0 bases at V and 6 bases at J; junction bases unmatched: 10. The CDR3 loop spans 17 amino acids. Germline V CDR1 and CDR2: MGHRA, YSYEKL. This TCR derives from a boy younger than two with tuberous sclerosis and intractable seizures. Sequencing used peripheral blood, obtained at surgery. The rearrangement joins TRBV4-1 to TRBJ2-4; 8 bases align to TRBD2. The CDR3, as DNA: TGCGCCAGCAGCCAAGATACGGGGGGGCGGGTCGGAAACATTCAGTACTTC. It encodes CASSQDTGGRVGNIQYF.